A selection of T cell receptor beta chains follows, all from one sample in a study of Graves' ophthalmopathy and Graves' hyperthyroidism. Using its own MiXCR run on the multiplex PCR reads, TCRdb lists one record per CDR3 protein. The sample contains hundreds of thousands of distinct CDR3 sequences, 20% to 25% of which appear only once. The sequencing sample was made of peripheral blood. The receptor set was obtained from a woman in her late teens or twenties with stable Graves' hyperthyroidism. Both conserved end residues are part of each CDR3. A D gene is named only where the DNA matches it firmly. Only some rows state a clone size, as once, few, many or a class for expanded clones.

abundance | d_gene | j_gene | v_gene | CDR3nt | CDR3aa
many | TRBD2 | TRBJ2-4 | TRBV28 | TGTGCCAGCGGCCATCACCGGGAGGAAAACATTCAGTACTTC | CASGHHREENIQYF
NA | TRBD1 | TRBJ1-3 | TRBV20-1 | TGCAGTGCTAGAAAGGACAGGGCTGGAAACACCATATATTTT | CSARKDRAGNTIYF
NA | TRBD2 | TRBJ2-5 | TRBV2 | TGTGCCAGCCCCGTCCTAGCGGGAGAGACCCAGTACTTC | CASPVLAGETQYF
many | NA | TRBJ2-7 | TRBV7-2 | TGTGCCAGCAGCAGAGACCCCGACTACGAGCAGTACTTC | CASSRDPDYEQYF
NA | TRBD2 | TRBJ2-5 | TRBV28 | TGTGCCAGCAGTCCCCAACTAGCGGGGAAAGAGACCCAGTACTTC | CASSPQLAGKETQYF
NA | TRBD2 | TRBJ2-7 | TRBV12-3/TRBV12-4 | TGTGCCAGCAGCTCTGGACTAGCAAACTACGAGCAGTACTTC | CASSSGLANYEQYF
once | NA | TRBJ2-2 | TRBV27 | TGTGCCAGCAGTTTATTTTCTAGCACCGGGGAGCTGTTTTTT | CASSLFSSTGELFF
many | NA | TRBJ1-5 | TRBV19 | TGTGCCAGTAGTAAACTGGGTGGCAGCAATCAGCCCCAGCATTTT | CASSKLGGSNQPQHF
NA | NA | TRBJ1-3 | TRBV15 | TGTGCCACCAGCAGAGATTGGAAAGGGTCTGGAAACACCATATATTTT | CATSRDWKGSGNTIYF
many | NA | TRBJ1-2 | TRBV3-1 | TGTGCCAGCAGCCAAGAAACGCTTAGCTATGGCTACACCTTC | CASSQETLSYGYTF
many | TRBD2 | TRBJ2-3 | TRBV6-2/TRBV6-3 | TGTGCCACCACCGAGACTAGCGCCACAGATACGCAGTATTTT | CATTETSATDTQYF
NA | NA | TRBJ2-2 | TRBV6-1 | TGTGCCAGCAAGGGTTTTACCGGGGAGCTGTTTTTT | CASKGFTGELFF
few | NA | TRBJ1-4 | TRBV18 | TGTGCCAGCTCACCACAGGGACTCAATGAAAAACTGTTTTTT | CASSPQGLNEKLFF
many | NA | TRBJ1-1 | TRBV7-9 | TGTGCCAGCAGCTCGGGGACTGACCCGACTGAAGCTTTCTTT | CASSSGTDPTEAFF
many | TRBD1 | TRBJ1-2 | TRBV29-1 | TGCAGCGTTGAGAAGGGGGCCGGTGGCTACACCTTC | CSVEKGAGGYTF
many | NA | TRBJ1-5 | TRBV6-5 | TGTGCCAGGGTGGTGGGGGAGAATCAGCCCCAGCATTTT | CARVVGENQPQHF
NA | TRBD2 | TRBJ2-5 | TRBV6-5 | TGTGCCAGCAGTTACCGCGGGGGGCGCCAAGAGACCCAGTACTTC | CASSYRGGRQETQYF
many | NA | TRBJ1-5 | TRBV28 | TGTGCCAGCACCAATGGGAATCAGCCCCAGCATTTT | CASTNGNQPQHF
many | TRBD1 | TRBJ1-6 | TRBV10-3 | TGTGCCATCAGACCGGGACAGGGAGGTTCACCCCTCCACTTT | CAIRPGQGGSPLHF
NA | TRBD2 | TRBJ2-2 | TRBV3-1 | TGTGCCAGCAGCCACTTCATCGGACTAGAAAACACCGGGGAGCTGTTTTTT | CASSHFIGLENTGELFF
many | NA | TRBJ2-7 | TRBV11-2 | TGTGCCAGCAGCTTCAACGGGTTATACGAGCAGTACTTC | CASSFNGLYEQYF
NA | TRBD1 | TRBJ2-7 | TRBV7-2 | TGTGCCAGTAGCCCCCAGGACAGGGTCATCTACGAGCAGTACTTC | CASSPQDRVIYEQYF
NA | TRBD1 | TRBJ2-7 | TRBV7-3 | TGTGCCAGCAGCTTAAAAGGGGGCGGTGAGCAGTACTTC | CASSLKGGGEQYF
NA | NA | TRBJ1-1 | TRBV11-3 | TGTGCCAGCAGCATCGGACGGGGAATGAACACTGAAGCTTTCTTT | CASSIGRGMNTEAFF
NA | NA | TRBJ1-1 | TRBV6-5 | TGTGCCAGCAGTTACTCAGGAGGCGCTGAAGCTTTCTTT | CASSYSGGAEAFF
many | NA | TRBJ1-5 | TRBV10-3 | TGTGCCATCAGTGGGGGAGGTCAGCCCCAGCATTTT | CAISGGGQPQHF
many | NA | TRBJ2-5 | TRBV20-1 | TGCAGTGCTAGTCTGTTAGTTGGAACTGTGTACTTC | CSASLLVGTVYF
NA | NA | TRBJ2-7 | TRBV7-2 | TGTGCCAGCAGCTTAGGTGGCAGGAACTCCTACGAGCAGTACTTC | CASSLGGRNSYEQYF
many | TRBD1 | TRBJ1-6 | TRBV2 | TGTGCCAGCACCGGACAGGGAACAGATTCACCCCTCCACTTT | CASTGQGTDSPLHF
many | TRBD1 | TRBJ2-7 | TRBV20-1 | TGCAGTACACGGCCCGGGACAGTCTTGTCCTACGAGCAGTACTTC | CSTRPGTVLSYEQYF
many | TRBD1 | TRBJ2-5 | TRBV18 | TGTGCCAGCTCACCCGCGACAGGGGGTCGCGAGACCCAGTACTTC | CASSPATGGRETQYF
many | NA | TRBJ2-7 | TRBV6-2/TRBV6-3 | TGTGCCAGCGCAGAGACCTACGAGCAGTACTTC | CASAETYEQYF
many | NA | TRBJ1-3 | TRBV11-3 | TGTGCCAGCAGTCCCCCCGCGACAGGCAGACTTGGAAACACCATATATTTT | CASSPPATGRLGNTIYF
NA | NA | TRBJ2-5 | TRBV3-1 | TGTGCCAGCAGCCAAGAGTTATCTCGGGCCAGAAGCGGCGGGAAGACCCAGTACTTC | CASSQELSRARSGGKTQYF
many | TRBD2 | TRBJ2-7 | TRBV7-3 | TGTGCCAGCAGCTCCGAACTAGCGGGAGGGAAGCAGTACTTC | CASSSELAGGKQYF
many | NA | TRBJ2-7 | TRBV24-1 | TGTGCCACCAGTGAAGGCAGGGAAGTCGACGAGCAGTACTTC | CATSEGREVDEQYF
NA | NA | TRBJ1-1 | TRBV6-1 | TGTGCCAGCGAGCCCAACCTGGATGAGACCGCCGAAGCTTTCTTT | CASEPNLDETAEAFF
many | NA | TRBJ2-7 | TRBV20-1 | TGCAGTGCTAGAGCTGGGGCGGCCAGCTACGAGCAGTACTTC | CSARAGAASYEQYF
few | TRBD1 | TRBJ1-1 | TRBV4-3 | TGCGCCAGCAGCCACAATGTGGTACAGGGGCACACTGAAGCTTTCTTT | CASSHNVVQGHTEAFF
many | NA | TRBJ2-7 | TRBV25-1 | TGTGCCAGCAGTGAAGAGGGGCGGCAGTACTTC | CASSEEGRQYF
many | NA | TRBJ1-5 | TRBV30 | TGTGCCTGGAGTCGTAAGGAGATTTATAGCAATCAGCCCCAGCATTTT | CAWSRKEIYSNQPQHF
NA | NA | TRBJ2-5 | TRBV6-2/TRBV6-3 | TGTGCCAGCAGTTATATCCAGGGCCAAGAGACCCAGTACTTC | CASSYIQGQETQYF
many | TRBD1 | TRBJ2-6 | TRBV13 | TGTGCCAGCAGCCCATGGACAGGCCACTCTGGGGCCAACGTCCTGACTTTC | CASSPWTGHSGANVLTF
NA | NA | TRBJ2-5 | TRBV28 | TGTGCCAGCAGTTTAATGGTCGAGACCCAGTACTTC | CASSLMVETQYF
few | NA | TRBJ1-5 | TRBV20-1 | TGCAGTGCTAGAGATCTATGGACAAGCATCGACAATCAGCCCCAGCATTTT | CSARDLWTSIDNQPQHF
many | TRBD2 | TRBJ2-7 | TRBV29-1 | TGCAGCGTAGCTCTGGGCGGGAGTTCCTACGAGCAGTACTTC | CSVALGGSSYEQYF
NA | NA | TRBJ2-7 | TRBV6-5 | TGTGCCAGCAGTTGGCTCGACGAGCAGTACTTC | CASSWLDEQYF
many | TRBD2 | TRBJ2-7 | TRBV15 | TGTGCCACCAGCAGAATTGGGACTAGCGGATCCTACGAGCAGTACTTC | CATSRIGTSGSYEQYF
NA | TRBD1 | TRBJ2-7 | TRBV28 | TGTGCCAGCAGTTCGGGACAGCCCCGGGGGCAGTACTTC | CASSSGQPRGQYF
many | TRBD1 | TRBJ2-5 | TRBV12-3/TRBV12-4 | TGTGCCAGCAGTCCCAGGGACAGGGGATCCCGAGAGACCCAGTACTTC | CASSPRDRGSRETQYF
few | NA | TRBJ1-5 | TRBV18 | TGTGCCAGCTCGAACCGGGCCTCCCAGGTTGGCAATCAGCCCCAGCATTTT | CASSNRASQVGNQPQHF
NA | TRBD2 | TRBJ2-3 | TRBV20-1 | TGCAGTGTTCCAAGACTAGCGACCACAGATACGCAGTATTTT | CSVPRLATTDTQYF